This T cell receptor (beta chain) was recovered during a study of blood T cells in healthy people across ages. Findings and limits, study-wide: Nothing was known about donor CMV status, and this possibly confounded expanded clonotype changes. Among T cells, TCR beta diversity per million cells dropped roughly linearly as age rose. A greater number of naive CD4+ cells and higher diversity distinguished long-lived donors from aged donors.

The second PCR ran about 6 to 12 cycles with a sample-barcoded 5' primer and J-beta primers. From each sample, at least 3 million paired-end reads containing CDR3 were obtained. TCRdb independently ran MiXCR on the 5' RACE reads; one entry per CDR3 protein. In the table there are about 620,000 distinct CDR3 sequences, 52% of which are singletons. A note on this clonotype: Its antigen is unknown.

With V trimmed by 7 bases and J by 4 bases, 19 bases remained unmatched. CDR3 length: 17 residues. Germline V lookup: CDR1 SQVTM, CDR2 ANQGSEA. The genes are TRBV29-1 and TRBJ2-3, with TRBD1 matching over 8 bases. What was sequenced was blood. The origin of this receptor is an elderly woman in good health. The CDR3 DNA reads as TGCAGCGCCGAGGGTTTTATCGGACAGGGTTTTGCAGATACGCAGTATTTT. Protein: CSAEGFIGQGFADTQYF.